The 24 T cell receptor beta chains below come from one sample, sequenced in a study of T cell changes during pregnancy in multiple sclerosis (dated by TCRdb to the late 2010s). The library was generated by the immunoSEQ multiplex PCR assay. TCRdb carries this immuneACCESS record with in-frame sequences only. Its versions omit some clonotypes, under half of them owing to an unresolved V gene in the studies checked, with the rest unexplained. The sample table lists some 93,000 clones, around 92% of them with a count of one. The top ten clones comprise 2% to 2.5% of the sample. Sequences were derived from peripheral blood, sampled after pregnancy. These receptors all come from a female donor with multiple sclerosis, enrolled in a pregnancy study.

The chain combines TRBV9 with TRBJ2-1; 8 nucleotides align to TRBD2. The CDR3 length is 17 residues. The V gene end was trimmed by 0 bases and the J gene end by 7 bases; junction bases not matched to a gene: 12. Germline lookup yields CDR1 SGDLS and CDR2 YYNGEE. The CDR3 loop reads CASSVEGGLGFRNEQFF. In nucleotides, the CDR3 is TGTGCCAGCAGCGTAGAAGGGGGACTAGGGTTTAGAAATGAGCAGTTCTTC.

V and J are TRBV11-3 and TRBJ1-3; TRBD1 matches 7 bases. This CDR3 contains 17 residues. The germline V gene has CDR1 SGHNT and CDR2 YENEEA. The V segment lost 7 bases and the J segment 0 bases; nucleotides outside the gene matches: 12. CDR3 sequence reads: CASTNKGTANSGNTIYF. The CDR3, as DNA: TGTGCCAGCACCAATAAGGGGACAGCCAACTCTGGAAACACCATATATTTT.

This rearrangement joins TRBV18 to TRBJ2-7; TRBD2 matches at 10 bases. Germline CDR1 and CDR2: KGHSH and LQKENI. This CDR3 comprises 15 residues. The V gene end was trimmed by 4 bases and the J gene end by 0 bases; junction bases not matched to a gene: 3. The CDR3 DNA reads as TGTGCCAGCTCACGGGGACTAGCGACCTCCTACGAGCAGTACTTC. Its translation is CASSRGLATSYEQYF.

The V and J genes are TRBV19 and TRBJ1-1; D uncertain. V lost 4 bases, J lost 6 bases, and 21 bases lay in between. Per germline, CDR1 LNHDA and CDR2 SQIVND (reference sequence). This CDR3 has 16 amino acids. The CDR3 loop reads CASSSDFGERISEAFF. DNA for the CDR3: TGTGCCAGTAGTAGTGATTTTGGGGAGCGGATCTCTGAAGCTTTCTTT.

The V and J genes are TRBV19 and TRBJ2-5; tentative D call: TRBD2 (5 bases). Germline lookup yields CDR1 LNHDA and CDR2 SQIVND (reference sequence). Trimming took off 8 bases at V and 2 bases at J, with 12 bases between the two ends. The CDR3 extends over 13 amino acids. The CDR3 spells CASSSPGQETQYF. The CDR3 nucleotides read TGTGCCAGTTCTTCCCCGGGGCAAGAGACCCAGTACTTC.

The chain recombines TRBV7-2 with TRBJ1-4; TRBD1 agrees at 9 bases. With V trimmed by 5 bases and J by 5 bases, 6 bases remained unmatched. The germline CDR1 and CDR2 sequences are SGHTA and FQGNSA. This CDR3 region has 15 residues. CDR3 sequence: CASSPAGTGNEKLFF. The CDR3 DNA follows: TGTGCCAGCAGCCCAGCCGGGACAGGGAATGAAAAACTGTTTTTT.

The chain joins TRBV5-1 to TRBJ2-1, with 9 nucleotides matching TRBD2. This CDR3 has 16 residues. V trimming: 5 bases; J trimming: 7 bases; junction bases outside the gene matches: 13. Germline loops: CDR1 SGHRS, CDR2 YFSETQ. CDR3 DNA sequence: TGCGCCAGCAGTAAATGGGGCGCGGGAGGGAGGAATGAGCAGTTCTTC. This sequence encodes CASSKWGAGGRNEQFF.

The rearrangement joins TRBV10-3 to TRBJ1-2, with D tentatively TRBD1 (5 bases). This CDR3 has 15 residues. In germline, CDR1 is ENHRY, CDR2 SYGVKD. Trimming took off 0 bases at V and 4 bases at J, with 12 bases between the two ends. The CDR3 nucleotides read TGTGCCATCAGTGAGTCGGGAGGGGCCGCCTATGGCTACACCTTC. As protein: CAISESGGAAYGYTF.

This chain uses TRBV19 with TRBJ1-1; TRBD1 matches 7 bases. The length of the CDR3 is 17 residues. V was clipped by 7 bases and J by 5 bases; unmatched bases: 19. CDR1 LNHDA and CDR2 SQIVND come from the germline V gene (reference sequence). The CDR3 is CASTYSPTGMLWTEAFF. CDR3 in DNA: TGTGCCAGTACCTATTCCCCGACAGGGATGTTATGGACTGAAGCTTTCTTT.

The genes are TRBV19 and TRBJ2-1; 8 bases agree with TRBD2. The V gene end was trimmed by 6 bases and the J gene end by 0 bases; junction bases not matched to a gene: 10. In germline, CDR1 is LNHDA, CDR2 SQIVND (reference sequence). The CDR3 covers 17 residues. The CDR3 nucleotides read TGTGCCAGTAGGACGAACAAGCGGGAGTCCTCCTACAATGAGCAGTTCTTC. Its protein product is CASRTNKRESSYNEQFF.

The CDR3, as DNA: TGCACCAGCAGTCCAAGATTGGGGACTAGCGAGCTATACGAGCAGTACTTC. Translation gives CTSSPRLGTSELYEQYF. This chain connects TRBV1 to TRBJ2-7; TRBD2, the D gene given by the table, was not confirmed from the DNA. TRBV1 is designated a pseudogene. The CDR3 is 17 amino acids.

The genes are TRBV30 and TRBJ2-7; D might be TRBD2 (6 bases). Deletions cut 3 bases from V and 0 bases from J, with 15 bases between. The CDR3 runs to 15 residues. Germline V CDR1 and CDR2: GTSNPN, SVGIG (reference sequence). This CDR3 reads CAWRPGTYYSYEQYF. CDR3 DNA sequence: TGTGCCTGGAGACCCGGGACTTACTACTCCTACGAGCAGTACTTC.

The chain uses TRBV7-2 and TRBJ2-7, with 7 bases identical to TRBD1. The CDR3 contains 15 residues. The germline CDR1 and CDR2 sequences are SGHTA and FQGNSA. The junction had 12 bases not matched to a gene; V was cut back by 5 bases and J by 5 bases. The CDR3 coding sequence is TGTGCCAGCAGCCCGGAGATCCAGGGGGTCCACGAGCAGTACTTC. Residues: CASSPEIQGVHEQYF. The full variable domain, in which reference TRBV7-2 and TRBJ2-7 provide the parts outside the CDR3, is GAGVSQSPSNKVTEKGKDVELRCDPISGHTALYWYRQSLGQGLEFLIYFQGNSAPDKSGLPSDRFSAERTGGSVSTLTIQRTQQEDSAVYLCASSPEIQGVHEQYFGPGTRLTVT.

The chain is built from TRBV2 and TRBJ1-2, with 9 bases matching TRBD1. CDR1 SNHLY and CDR2 FYNNEI come from the germline V gene. CDR3 length equals 14 residues. V shed 5 bases and J 5 bases; nucleotides not matched to a gene: 6. CDR3 protein: CASSPEGQGYGYTF. CDR3 coding DNA: TGTGCCAGCAGTCCGGAGGGACAGGGTTATGGCTACACCTTC.

The CDR3 spells CASSYSPTGKGQPQHF. The CDR3 bases are TGTGCCAGCAGTTATAGTCCGACAGGCAAAGGGCAGCCCCAGCATTTT. The rearrangement links TRBV6-5 to TRBJ1-5; tentative D call: TRBD1 (6 bases). The CDR3 totals 16 residues. V lost 3 bases and J lost 7, with 19 bases in between. The V gene's germline CDR1 is MNHEY and CDR2 SVGAGI.

The V call is TRBV30, the J call TRBJ1-1; maybe TRBD1 (6 bases). This CDR3 comprises 12 residues. V was clipped by 8 bases and J by 2 bases, with 12 bases between them. Germline CDR1 reads GTSNPN; CDR2 reads SVGIG (reference sequence). CDR3 sequence: CAGHRVNTEAFF. DNA of the CDR3: TGTGCCGGGCACAGGGTTAACACTGAAGCTTTCTTT. The variable domain in full, completed from reference TRBV30 and TRBJ1-1, reads SQTIHQWPATLVQPVGSPLSLECTVEGTSNPNLYWYRQAAGRGLQLLFYSVGIGQISSEVPQNLSASRPQDRQFILSSKKLLLSDSGFYLCAGHRVNTEAFFGQGTRLTVV.

On this clone: This sample includes further DNA sequences coding for the same CDR3. The chain recombines TRBV5-1 with TRBJ1-3; TRBD1 matches 7 bases. The CDR3 sequence is 15 residues long. Germline values: CDR1 SGHRS, CDR2 YFSETQ. J gave up 0 bases and V 4 bases, and 4 bases lay outside the gene matches. In DNA form, the CDR3 reads TGCGCCAGCAGCCTACAGGGGAGCTCTGGAAACACCATATATTTT. Amino acid sequence: CASSLQGSSGNTIYF.

The chain couples TRBV2 to TRBJ1-6, with D hard to call. Germline assignment: CDR1 SNHLY and CDR2 FYNNEI. The CDR3 totals 12 residues. V lost 7 bases and J 10 bases, leaving 11 bases between the germline ends. The CDR3 coding sequence is TGTGCCAGCAACGGGGAAAACTCACCCCTCCACTTT. It is translated as CASNGENSPLHF.

This chain connects TRBV27 to TRBJ1-1; 8 bases line up with TRBD1. CDR3 length equals 14 residues. Germline V CDR1 and CDR2: MNHEY, SMNVEV (reference sequence). The ends lost 7 bases at V and 7 bases at J; junction bases unmatched: 11. CDR3 loop: CASTKGTGADEAFF. The CDR3 coding sequence is TGTGCCAGCACAAAAGGGACAGGCGCCGATGAAGCTTTCTTT.

J is TRBJ2-3 and V is TRBV2, with 8 bases lining up with TRBD2. CDR1 and CDR2 (germline): SNHLY, FYNNEI. With 3 bases clipped from V and 0 bases from J, the junction kept 2 bases outside the gene matches. This CDR3 is built from 15 residues. The CDR3 reads CASSELAGSTDTQYF. The CDR3 coding sequence is TGTGCCAGCAGTGAGCTAGCGGGTAGCACAGATACGCAGTATTTT.

This sequence joins TRBV18 and TRBJ2-7; TRBD1 might be the D (5 bases). With 6 bases removed from V and 1 base from J, the gap between germline ends came to 13 bases. The CDR3 sequence is 14 residues long. From germline, CDR1 is KGHSH and CDR2 LQKENI. The CDR3 DNA sequence: TGTGCCAGCTCCCAGGGTGAAAGGTCCTACGAGCAGTACTTC. Its translation is CASSQGERSYEQYF.

The chain employs TRBV19 and TRBJ1-5; TRBD1 is a possible D gene (5 bases). This CDR3 spans 13 amino acids. Trimming removed 9 bases at V and 3 bases at J, with 12 bases between. The germline V gene encodes CDR1 LNHDA and CDR2 SQIVND (reference sequence). The CDR3 is CASTWTYNQPQHF. The CDR3 nucleotides are TGTGCCAGCACCTGGACATACAATCAGCCCCAGCATTTT.

The J gene is TRBJ2-7, the V gene TRBV30, with a tentative D call TRBD1 (7 bases). The CDR3 spans 16 residues. CDR1 and CDR2 from the germline V gene are GTSNPN and SVGIG (reference sequence). Trimming took off 0 bases at V and 0 bases at J, with 15 bases between the two ends. CDR3 nucleotides: TGTGCCTGGAGTGTACCTTCAGGGGGGTACTCCTACGAGCAGTACTTC. The encoded protein is CAWSVPSGGYSYEQYF.

The chain employs TRBV7-9 and TRBJ2-1; 9 positions agree with TRBD2. J lost 10 bases, V lost 5 bases, and 12 bases had no gene match. Germline CDR1 reads SEHNR; CDR2 reads FQNEAQ (reference sequence). The CDR3 length is 15 residues. This CDR3 is CASSTPAGGPGEQFF. In DNA form, the CDR3 reads TGTGCCAGCAGCACACCGGCGGGAGGGCCTGGGGAGCAGTTCTTC.